The 10 T cell receptor beta chains listed next were all sequenced from one sample in a study of T cells in Graves' hyperthyroidism and ophthalmopathy. Regions amplified from RNA transcripts were the TCR beta CDR3 regions. Using the HTBI primer set, a first-round RT-PCR was run on the TCR CDR3. Each CDR3 protein is one row after TCRdb ran MiXCR on the multiplex PCR reads. The sample lists 300,000 to 400,000 distinct CDR3 sequences, around a fifth occurring once. Sequenced: blood. These receptors all stem from a woman between 45 and 60 years old with Graves' hyperthyroidism.

This clonotype has ten or more counts. The genes are TRBV20-1 and TRBJ1-1; the D gene is possibly TRBD1 (5 bases). The CDR3 covers 14 residues. Trimming pared 3 bases from V and 3 bases from J, leaving 14 bases between. Germline loops: CDR1 DFQATT, CDR2 SNEGSKA (reference sequence). CDR3 amino acids: CSARTQDLDTEAFF. Here the CDR3 DNA reads TGCAGTGCTAGGACACAGGACCTAGACACTGAAGCTTTCTTT.

This clonotype occurred many times. The chain's CDR3 is CSARDGDRDTDTQYF. The CDR3 nucleotides are TGCAGTGCTAGAGACGGGGACAGGGACACAGATACGCAGTATTTT. This chain joins TRBV20-1 and TRBJ2-3, with 9 bases fitting TRBD1. Looked up from germline, CDR1 is DFQATT and CDR2 is SNEGSKA (reference sequence). Trimming cost V 0 bases and J 2 bases; bases outside gene matches: 3. The CDR3 consists of 15 residues.

The chain's CDR3 is CASSLLAGRHTDTQYF. The CDR3 DNA reads as TGTGCCAGCAGCTTATTAGCGGGGCGGCACACAGATACGCAGTATTTT. The chain has TRBV7-2 and TRBJ2-3; 8 bases align to TRBD2. J lost 2 bases, V lost 2 bases, and 6 bases had no gene match. The CDR3 totals 16 residues. The V gene's germline CDR1 is SGHTA and CDR2 FQGNSA.

Many counts were recorded for this clonotype. The J gene is TRBJ1-2, the V gene TRBV29-1, with 8 bases lining up with TRBD1. V dropped 6 bases and J dropped 7; count of bases not matched to a gene: 7. The CDR3 is 12 residues long. Germline loops: CDR1 SQVTM, CDR2 ANQGSEA. This chain's CDR3 is CSVSGTGSGYTF. The DNA for the CDR3 is TGCAGCGTGTCCGGGACAGGTAGTGGCTACACCTTC. The variable domain in full, with the rest retrieved from reference TRBV29-1 and TRBJ1-2, is SAVISQKPSRDICQRGTSLTIQCQVDSQVTMMFWYRQQPGQSLTLIATANQGSEATYESGFVIDKFPISRPNLTFSTLTVSNMSPEDSSIYLCSVSGTGSGYTFGSGTRLTVV.

This clonotype was recorded at least ten times. V and J are TRBV28 and TRBJ1-6, with D maybe TRBD1 (6 bases). The CDR3 runs 20 residues. With 2 bases removed from V and 0 bases from J, the gap between germline ends came to 20 bases. Germline V lookup: CDR1 MDHEN, CDR2 SYDVKM. The CDR3 DNA follows: TGTGCCAGCAGTTTAGCCTGGACAGCCCCCCTGGGCTCCTATAATTCACCCCTCCACTTT. The encoded protein is CASSLAWTAPLGSYNSPLHF.

This clonotype was counted at least ten times. The chain combines TRBV5-1 with TRBJ2-3, with D perhaps being TRBD1 or TRBD2 (5 bases each). With 0 bases removed from V and 1 base from J, the gap between germline ends came to 12 bases. CDR3 length: 16 amino acids. From germline, CDR1 is SGHRS and CDR2 YFSETQ. CDR3 sequence reads: CASSLGGAVGTDTQYF. In nucleotides, the CDR3 is TGCGCCAGCAGCTTGGGAGGGGCAGTGGGCACAGATACGCAGTATTTT.

This clonotype has more than one count but fewer than ten. V is TRBV4-2 and J is TRBJ2-7, with 9 positions matching TRBD1. V gave up 6 bases and J gave up 5 bases; unmatched junction bases: 14. The CDR3 extends over 16 amino acids. Germline CDR1 is LGHNA and CDR2 is YNFKEQ. CDR3 protein: CASRNSGTGFLDEQYF. CDR3 nucleotide sequence: TGTGCCAGCAGAAACTCCGGGACAGGGTTCTTGGACGAGCAGTACTTC.

This clonotype has a count of ten or more. The V and J genes are TRBV20-1 and TRBJ2-7; D tentatively fits TRBD1 or TRBD2 (6 bases each). The CDR3 covers 13 residues. V shed 6 bases and J shed 2 bases, with 14 bases lying between them. Germline lookup yields CDR1 DFQATT and CDR2 SNEGSKA (reference sequence). CDR3 coding DNA: TGCAGTGCCCGCCCGGGGGCGACCTACGAGCAGTACTTC. Protein sequence: CSARPGATYEQYF.

This clonotype was counted many times. The V and J genes are TRBV18 and TRBJ2-5; either TRBD1 or TRBD2 may supply D (5 bases each). V gave up 2 bases and J gave up 1 base, with 14 bases separating them. The CDR3 has 16 residues. Germline V lookup: CDR1 KGHSH, CDR2 LQKENI. The CDR3 loop is CASSPRPPGLQETQYF. For the CDR3, the DNA is TGTGCCAGCTCACCAAGACCCCCGGGGCTCCAAGAGACCCAGTACTTC. The variable domain in full, completed from reference TRBV18 and TRBJ2-5, reads NAGVMQNPRHLVRRRGQEARLRCSPMKGHSHVYWYRQLPEEGLKFMVYLQKENIIDESGMPKERFSAEFPKEGPSILRIQQVVRGDSAAYFCASSPRPPGLQETQYFGPGTRLLVL.

The V call is TRBV24-1, the J call TRBJ2-7; TRBD2 might be the D (7 bases). The CDR3 covers 15 residues. The germline V and J ends were trimmed by 7 bases and 3 bases, with 18 bases remaining between them. Germline values: CDR1 KGHDR, CDR2 SFDVKD. CDR3 DNA: TGTGCCACCAGGAACAGGGCGCGGGAGAGCTACGAGCAGTACTTC. It translates to CATRNRARESYEQYF.